The 23 T cell receptor beta chains listed next were all sequenced from one sample in a study of regulatory T cells in long-lasting Graves disease. Sample time point: persistent/refractory GD, antithyroid drugs over 5 years with positive TRAb. The TCR library was made from RNA extracted from PBMCs. Building of the TCR beta libraries involved iRepertoire HTBI primers and Arm-PCR of CDR3 regions. MiXCR was run by TCRdb on the multiplex PCR reads, yielding one entry per CDR3 protein. The sample contains hundreds of thousands of distinct CDR3 sequences, about 20% of which appear only once. This specimen consisted of peripheral blood mononuclear cells (PBMCs), obtained when the disease was refractory, from a patient treated with antithyroid drugs. These receptors were taken from a female donor with Graves disease.

V and J are TRBV5-1 and TRBJ2-3; a weak D match, TRBD2 (6 bases). Per germline, CDR1 SGHRS and CDR2 YFSETQ. V lost 1 base, J lost 1 base, and 10 bases lay in between. The CDR3 length is 15 residues. The CDR3 DNA reads TGCGCCAGCAGCTTGCAAGGCGGGGGCACAGATACGCAGTATTTT. Translated: CASSLQGGGTDTQYF.

The table lists this clonotype with a few counts. V is TRBV2 and J is TRBJ2-3; possibly TRBD2 for D (6 bases). This CDR3 contains 14 residues. Per germline, CDR1 SNHLY and CDR2 FYNNEI. V dropped 6 bases and J dropped 4 bases, with 14 bases sitting between them. The CDR3 DNA reads TGTGCCAGCAGCTCCTACCTAGCGCCAGATACGCAGTATTTT. Its translation is CASSSYLAPDTQYF.

The chain recombines TRBV7-3 with TRBJ2-7; D remains unclear. Germline V gene sequence: CDR1 SGHTA, CDR2 FQGTGA. The length of the CDR3 is 15 residues. The V end lost 5 bases, the J end lost 3 bases, and 17 bases lay between the germline ends. This CDR3 is CASSPRRGYLYEQYF. The CDR3 nucleotides are TGTGCCAGCAGCCCCCGGCGCGGCTACCTCTACGAGCAGTACTTC.

At least ten counts were recorded for this clonotype. CDR3 nucleotides: TGTGCCAGCAGTTTAGCGTCCGCAGGGGGGAATGAAAAACTGTTTTTT. Protein product: CASSLASAGGNEKLFF. The chain recombines TRBV12-3 or TRBV12-4 with TRBJ1-4; the match to TRBD1 covers 7 bases. The CDR3 is 16 amino acids. The V segment lost 0 bases and the J segment 5 bases; nucleotides outside the gene matches: 6.

This clonotype was detected ten times or more. This sequence joins TRBV7-8 and TRBJ2-7; no clear D. In germline, CDR1 is SGHVS, CDR2 FQNEAQ. The CDR3 has 14 residues. Trimming stripped 2 bases from V and 2 bases from J, with 10 bases between. The CDR3 spells CASSLQPGPYEQYF. CDR3 bases: TGTGCCAGCAGCTTACAGCCAGGTCCCTACGAGCAGTACTTC.

To note about this clonotype: Its ends do not fully match the called genes, so a read error is possible. The genes are TRBV2 and TRBJ2-5; 7 nucleotides line up with TRBD2. CDR1 SNHLY and CDR2 FYNNEI come from the germline V gene. The CDR3 has 14 residues. The CDR3 here is CASNPLAELNEQFF. CDR3 DNA sequence: TGTGCCAGCAACCCCCTAGCGGAGCTCAATGAGCAGTTCTTT.

The rearrangement uses TRBV13 and TRBJ1-2; TRBD1 matches at 8 bases. Trimming at V came to 3 bases and at J to 7 bases, leaving 13 bases not matched to a gene. Germline V gene data show CDR1 as PRHDT and CDR2 as FYEKMQ (reference sequence). The CDR3 loop spans 16 amino acids. The chain's CDR3 is CASSLDRAGVRGGYTF. Written as DNA, the CDR3 is TGTGCCAGCAGCTTGGACAGGGCGGGGGTTCGTGGTGGCTACACCTTC.

This clonotype was counted only a few times. The rearrangement joins TRBV2 to TRBJ2-2; 7 nucleotides line up with TRBD1. This CDR3 has 14 amino acids. Unmatched junction bases numbered 6, after V lost 7 bases and J lost 4 bases. Germline CDR1 SNHLY, CDR2 FYNNEI. The CDR3 protein is CASIQGVSTGELFF. Written as DNA, the CDR3 is TGTGCCAGCATCCAGGGGGTGAGCACCGGGGAGCTGTTTTTT.

The V gene is TRBV12-3 or TRBV12-4, the J gene TRBJ2-3; D unclear. V was trimmed by 2 bases and J by 6 bases, leaving 27 bases between them. CDR3 size: 19 residues. CDR3 in DNA: TGTGCCAGCAGTTTAACCTCCAGGACCCTCAGGCCCCAGCGTGATACGCAGTATTTT. It encodes CASSLTSRTLRPQRDTQYF.

The table lists this clonotype with a few counts. V is TRBV7-9 and J is TRBJ2-2; tentatively, D is TRBD1 (6 bases). The CDR3 has 19 amino acids. Germline CDR1 reads SEHNR; CDR2 reads FQNEAQ (reference sequence). V was pared by 5 bases and J by 7 bases, with 29 bases between. The CDR3 nucleotides are TGTGCCAGCAGCCTCCCCGACAGGCGCTTACTACCTAGCCACGGGGAGCTGTTTTTT. Translation: CASSLPDRRLLPSHGELFF.

This clonotype was recorded a few times. The chain joins TRBV29-1 to TRBJ2-7; tentatively, D is TRBD2 (6 bases). Trimming pared 5 bases from V and 2 bases from J, leaving 13 bases between. The germline V gene encodes CDR1 SQVTM and CDR2 ANQGSEA. The CDR3 runs to 13 residues. The CDR3: CSVQKRATYEQYF. The CDR3 DNA reads as TGCAGCGTTCAAAAGCGGGCCACCTACGAGCAGTACTTC.

In its sample, this clonotype was seen many times. This chain connects TRBV20-1 to TRBJ2-7; 7 bases fit TRBD1. The CDR3 consists of 13 residues. The ends lost 4 bases at V and 3 bases at J; junction bases unmatched: 6. The germline gives CDR1 DFQATT, CDR2 SNEGSKA (reference sequence). CDR3 protein: CSATLGQNYEQYF. CDR3 DNA sequence: TGCAGTGCTACATTGGGACAGAACTACGAGCAGTACTTC.

The V call is TRBV7-9, the J call TRBJ2-3, with D hard to call. Germline V gene sequence: CDR1 SEHNR, CDR2 FQNEAQ (reference sequence). V gave up 2 bases and J gave up 1 base, with 16 bases separating them. The CDR3 totals 17 residues. The CDR3 coding sequence is TGTGCCAGCAGCTTAATCTGGAGCGAGGTTGGCACAGATACGCAGTATTTT. Protein product: CASSLIWSEVGTDTQYF.

This clonotype was detected many times. The rearrangement uses TRBV2 and TRBJ1-6; D ambiguous. Trimming pared 0 bases from V and 7 bases from J, leaving 13 bases between. Germline loops: CDR1 SNHLY, CDR2 FYNNEI. The CDR3 totals 16 residues. The CDR3 coding sequence is TGTGCCAGCAGTGAAGCGCTAGAAAACCCAAATTCACCCCTCCACTTT. Residues: CASSEALENPNSPLHF.

V usage is TRBV30 and J usage is TRBJ2-1, with TRBD1 matching 10 bases. The J call may be in error: the DNA end matches TRBJ2-5 better. The germline V gene encodes CDR1 GTSNPN and CDR2 SVGIG (reference sequence). The CDR3 is 15 residues long. CDR3 coding DNA: TGTGCCTGGAGTGATCGGGACAGGGGAGGAGAGACCCAGTACTTC. This sequence encodes CAWSDRDRGGETQYF.

This clonotype appeared many times. The chain recombines TRBV28 with TRBJ1-5; 8 positions match TRBD1. The CDR3 runs to 15 residues. The V segment lost 5 bases and the J segment 9 bases; nucleotides outside the gene matches: 12. Germline-derived CDR1 and CDR2 are MDHEN and SYDVKM. The CDR3 DNA reads TGTGCCAGCAGTCCCACGGGACAGGTCAGATGGCCCCAGCATTTT. It yields the protein CASSPTGQVRWPQHF.

The chain is built from TRBV6-2 or TRBV6-3 and TRBJ2-1; 8 positions match TRBD2. Germline CDR1 MNHEY, CDR2 SVGEGT. The CDR3 totals 15 residues. V shed 2 bases and J 5 bases; nucleotides not matched to a gene: 5. DNA of the CDR3: TGTGCCAGCAGTTACGGGCTAGCGGGTAACAATGAGCAGTTCTTC. This encodes CASSYGLAGNNEQFF.

This clonotype has at least ten counts. CDR3 sequence: CASSPGNEQYF. In DNA, the CDR3 is TGTGCCAGCAGCCCAGGGAACGAGCAGTACTTC. The chain joins TRBV11-2 to TRBJ2-7, with a possible D match to TRBD1 (5 bases). Trimming left V 5 bases short and J 5 bases short, with 7 bases between. The CDR3 is 11 residues long. The germline gives CDR1 SGHAT, CDR2 FQNNGV.

This clonotype has more than one count but fewer than ten. The chain joins TRBV11-2 to TRBJ2-2; 7 nucleotides agree with TRBD1. The ends lost 2 bases at V and 1 base at J; junction bases unmatched: 1. The length of the CDR3 is 15 residues. CDR1 is SGHAT and CDR2 is FQNNGV in the germline V gene. DNA of the CDR3: TGTGCCAGCAGCTTACGGACAGGGAACACCGGGGAGCTGTTTTTT. Amino acids: CASSLRTGNTGELFF.

The V call is TRBV10-3, the J call TRBJ2-2; D may be TRBD1 (5 bases). From germline, CDR1 is ENHRY and CDR2 SYGVKD. The CDR3 has 14 residues. The V end lost 8 bases, the J end lost 0 bases, and 10 bases lay between the germline ends. CDR3 amino acids: CAIQDNANTGELFF. For the CDR3, the DNA is TGTGCCATCCAGGACAACGCGAACACCGGGGAGCTGTTTTTT.

Remarks on this clonotype: This could be a read error, since a much larger clone is one nucleotide away. The chain carries TRBV2 and TRBJ1-5; D is possibly TRBD1 (5 bases). The CDR3 loop spans 14 amino acids. Germline CDR1 and CDR2: SNHLY and FYNNEI. V lost 8 bases and J 6 bases, leaving 17 bases between the germline ends. The CDR3 loop reads CASQDPTGGQPQHF. The CDR3 DNA reads TGTGCCAGCCAAGACCCGACCGGGGGTCAGCCCCAGCATTTT. Drawing the rest from reference TRBV2 and TRBJ1-5, the complete variable domain is EPEVTQTPSHQVTQMGQEVILRCVPISNHLYFYWYRQILGQKVEFLVSFYNNEISEKSEIFDDQFSVERPDGSNFTLKIRSTKLEDSAMYFCASQDPTGGQPQHFGDGTRLSIL.

The V and J genes are TRBV7-8 and TRBJ1-5; the D is unclear. CDR3 length: 15 residues. Germline lookup yields CDR1 SGHVS and CDR2 FQNEAQ. The V gene lost 3 bases and the J gene lost 6 bases, with 15 bases spanning the gap. The CDR3 sequence is CASSFSSGDGQPQHF. CDR3 nucleotide sequence: TGTGCCAGCAGCTTTAGTTCGGGTGACGGTCAGCCCCAGCATTTT.

This clonotype was counted many times. The chain joins TRBV10-3 to TRBJ2-7, with 8 positions matching TRBD1. The CDR3 sequence is 12 residues long. The junction had 3 bases not matched to a gene; V was cut back by 6 bases and J by 5 bases. Germline assignment: CDR1 ENHRY and CDR2 SYGVKD. CDR3 residues: CAIRDRADEQYF. In nucleotides, the CDR3 is TGTGCCATCAGGGACAGGGCTGACGAGCAGTACTTC.